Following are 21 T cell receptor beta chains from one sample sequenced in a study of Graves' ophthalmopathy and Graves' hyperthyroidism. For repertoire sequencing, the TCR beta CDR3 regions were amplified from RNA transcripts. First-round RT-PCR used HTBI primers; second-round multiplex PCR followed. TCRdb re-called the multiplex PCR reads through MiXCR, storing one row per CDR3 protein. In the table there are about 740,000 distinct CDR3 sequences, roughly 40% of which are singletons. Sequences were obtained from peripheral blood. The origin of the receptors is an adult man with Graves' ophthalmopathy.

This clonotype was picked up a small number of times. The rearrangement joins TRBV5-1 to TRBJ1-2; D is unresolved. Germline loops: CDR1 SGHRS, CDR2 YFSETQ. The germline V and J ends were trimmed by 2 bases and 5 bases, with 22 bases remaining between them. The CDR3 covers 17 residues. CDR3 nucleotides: TGCGCCAGCAGCTTCGGCCTCTTCGGGTCCCCTGAGTATGGCTACACCTTC. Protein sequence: CASSFGLFGSPEYGYTF.

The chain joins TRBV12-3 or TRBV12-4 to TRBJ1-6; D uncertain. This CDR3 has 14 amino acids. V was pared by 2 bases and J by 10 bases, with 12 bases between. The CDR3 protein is CASSLFGVGSPLHF. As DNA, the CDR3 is TGTGCCAGCAGTTTATTCGGGGTGGGCTCACCCCTCCACTTT.

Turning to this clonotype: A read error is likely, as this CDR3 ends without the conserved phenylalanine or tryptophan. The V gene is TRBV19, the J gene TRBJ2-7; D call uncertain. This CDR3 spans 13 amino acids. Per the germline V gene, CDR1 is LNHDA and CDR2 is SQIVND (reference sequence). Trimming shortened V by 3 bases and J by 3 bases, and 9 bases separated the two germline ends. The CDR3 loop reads CASSIMVGYEQYL. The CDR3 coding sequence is TGTGCCAGTAGTATCATGGTGGGCTACGAGCAGTACCTC.

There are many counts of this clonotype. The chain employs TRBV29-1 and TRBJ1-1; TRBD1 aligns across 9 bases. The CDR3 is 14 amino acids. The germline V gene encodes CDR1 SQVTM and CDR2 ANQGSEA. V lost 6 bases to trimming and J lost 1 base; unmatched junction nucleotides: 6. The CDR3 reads CSVDETGGNTEAFF. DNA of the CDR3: TGCAGCGTCGACGAGACAGGGGGGAACACTGAAGCTTTCTTT.

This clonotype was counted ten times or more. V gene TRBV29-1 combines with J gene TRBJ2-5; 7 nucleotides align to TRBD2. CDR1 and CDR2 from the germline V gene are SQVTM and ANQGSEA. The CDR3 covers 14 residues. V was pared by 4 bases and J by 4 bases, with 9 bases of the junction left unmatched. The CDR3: CSVVQKGGRETQYF. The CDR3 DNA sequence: TGCAGCGTTGTTCAGAAGGGAGGGCGAGAGACCCAGTACTTC.

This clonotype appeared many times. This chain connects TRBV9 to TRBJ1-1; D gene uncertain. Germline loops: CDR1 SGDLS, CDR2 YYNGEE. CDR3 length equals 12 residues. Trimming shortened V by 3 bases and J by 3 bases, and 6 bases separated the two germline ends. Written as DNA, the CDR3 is TGTGCCAGCAGCGATACCGACACTGAAGCTTTCTTT. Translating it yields CASSDTDTEAFF. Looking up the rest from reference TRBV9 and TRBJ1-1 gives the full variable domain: DSGVTQTPKHLITATGQRVTLRCSPRSGDLSVYWYQQSLDQGLQFLIQYYNGEERAKGNILERFSAQQFPDLHSELNLSSLELGDSALYFCASSDTDTEAFFGQGTRLTVV.

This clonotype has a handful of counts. CDR3 in DNA: TGCAGTGCTAGAGACTGGACGCCCCAAGAGACCCAGTACTTC. This sequence encodes CSARDWTPQETQYF. The V and J genes are TRBV20-1 and TRBJ2-5, with D unresolved. V was cut by 0 bases and J by 1 base, with 9 bases left in between. The CDR3 is 14 residues long. Germline assignment: CDR1 DFQATT and CDR2 SNEGSKA (reference sequence).

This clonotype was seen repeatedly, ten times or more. The CDR3 region is CASSTSGQGGAFF. CDR3 bases: TGTGCCAGCAGCACGTCGGGGCAGGGTGGAGCTTTCTTT. J is TRBJ1-1 and V is TRBV7-3; the D gene is possibly TRBD1 (5 bases). The CDR3 loop spans 13 amino acids. Trimming stripped 5 bases from V and 10 bases from J, with 17 bases between. CDR1 and CDR2 (germline): SGHTA, FQGTGA.

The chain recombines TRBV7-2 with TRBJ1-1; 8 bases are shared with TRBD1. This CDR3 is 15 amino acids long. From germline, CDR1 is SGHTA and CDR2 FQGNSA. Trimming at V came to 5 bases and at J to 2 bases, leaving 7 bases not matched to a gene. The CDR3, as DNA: TGTGCCAGCAGCGACAGACAGGGGCTTAACACTGAAGCTTTCTTT. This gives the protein CASSDRQGLNTEAFF.

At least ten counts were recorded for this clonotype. CDR3 region: CAISEPSGAFYEQYF. The CDR3 coding sequence is TGTGCCATCAGTGAGCCCAGCGGGGCGTTCTACGAGCAGTACTTC. The rearrangement uses TRBV10-3 and TRBJ2-7, with 7 nucleotides matching TRBD2. Germline V gene sequence: CDR1 ENHRY, CDR2 SYGVKD. The V gene end was trimmed by 2 bases and the J gene end by 3 bases; junction bases not matched to a gene: 7. The CDR3 has 15 residues.

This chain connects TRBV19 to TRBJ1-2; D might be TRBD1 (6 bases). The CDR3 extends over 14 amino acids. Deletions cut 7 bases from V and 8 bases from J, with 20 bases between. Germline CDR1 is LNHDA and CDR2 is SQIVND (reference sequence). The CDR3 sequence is CASTPERGAEGYTF. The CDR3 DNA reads TGTGCCAGTACCCCGGAGAGGGGGGCTGAGGGCTACACCTTC.

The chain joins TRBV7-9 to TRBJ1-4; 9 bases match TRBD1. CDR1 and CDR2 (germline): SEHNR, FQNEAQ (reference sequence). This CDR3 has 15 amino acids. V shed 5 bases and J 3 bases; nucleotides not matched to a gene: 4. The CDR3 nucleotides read TGTGCCAGCAGCCAAAGGGACAGGGCTAATGAAAAACTGTTTTTT. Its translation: CASSQRDRANEKLFF.

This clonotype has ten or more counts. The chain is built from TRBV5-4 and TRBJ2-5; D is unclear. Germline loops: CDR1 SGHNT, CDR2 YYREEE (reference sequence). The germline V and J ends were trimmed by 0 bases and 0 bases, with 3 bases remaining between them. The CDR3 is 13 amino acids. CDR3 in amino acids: CASSLEYQETQYF. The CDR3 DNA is TGTGCCAGCAGCTTGGAGTACCAAGAGACCCAGTACTTC.

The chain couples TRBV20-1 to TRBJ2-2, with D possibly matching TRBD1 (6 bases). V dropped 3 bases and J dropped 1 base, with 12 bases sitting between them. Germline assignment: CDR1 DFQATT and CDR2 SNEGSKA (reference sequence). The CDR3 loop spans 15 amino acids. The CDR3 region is CSASNQGRNTGELFF. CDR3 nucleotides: TGCAGTGCTAGTAATCAGGGGAGGAACACCGGGGAGCTGTTTTTT.

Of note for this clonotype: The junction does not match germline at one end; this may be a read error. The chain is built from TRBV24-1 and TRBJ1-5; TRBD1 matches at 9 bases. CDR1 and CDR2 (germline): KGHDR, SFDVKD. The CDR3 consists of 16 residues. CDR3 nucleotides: TGTGCCAGCAGTAGCCGGGACAGGGTTGCCGCGGCGCCCCAGCATTTT. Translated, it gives CASSSRDRVAAAPQHF.

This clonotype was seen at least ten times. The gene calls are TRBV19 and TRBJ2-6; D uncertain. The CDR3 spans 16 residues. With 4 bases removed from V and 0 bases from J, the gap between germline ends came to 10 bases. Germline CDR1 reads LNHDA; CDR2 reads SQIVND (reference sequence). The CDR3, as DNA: TGTGCCAGTAGTAGCAGAGCAAACTCTGGGGCCAACGTCCTGACTTTC. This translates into CASSSRANSGANVLTF.

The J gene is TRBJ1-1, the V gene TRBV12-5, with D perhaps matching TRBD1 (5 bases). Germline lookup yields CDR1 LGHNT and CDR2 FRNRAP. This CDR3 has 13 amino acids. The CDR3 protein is CASGGIMNTEAFF. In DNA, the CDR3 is TGTGCATCGGGGGGGATCATGAACACTGAAGCTTTCTTT.

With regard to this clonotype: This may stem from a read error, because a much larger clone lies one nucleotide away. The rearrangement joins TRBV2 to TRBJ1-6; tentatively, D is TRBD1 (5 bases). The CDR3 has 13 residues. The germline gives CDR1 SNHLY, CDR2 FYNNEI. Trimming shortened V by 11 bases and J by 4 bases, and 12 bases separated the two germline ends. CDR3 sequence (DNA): TGTGCCGCAAGGGACGCGTATAATTCACCCCTCCACTTT. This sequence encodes CAARDAYNSPLHF.

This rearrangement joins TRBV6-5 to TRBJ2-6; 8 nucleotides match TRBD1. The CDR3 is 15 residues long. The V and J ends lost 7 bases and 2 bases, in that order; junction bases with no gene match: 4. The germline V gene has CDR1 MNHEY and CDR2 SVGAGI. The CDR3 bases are TGTGCCAGCACCCAGGGGGCGACTGGGGCCAACGTCCTGACTTTC. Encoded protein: CASTQGATGANVLTF.

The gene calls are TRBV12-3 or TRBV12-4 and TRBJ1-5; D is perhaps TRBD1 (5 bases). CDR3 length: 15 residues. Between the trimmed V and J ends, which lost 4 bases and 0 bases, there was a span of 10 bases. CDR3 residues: CASSSTDNSNQPQHF. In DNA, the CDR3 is TGTGCCAGCAGTTCGACAGATAATAGCAATCAGCCCCAGCATTTT.

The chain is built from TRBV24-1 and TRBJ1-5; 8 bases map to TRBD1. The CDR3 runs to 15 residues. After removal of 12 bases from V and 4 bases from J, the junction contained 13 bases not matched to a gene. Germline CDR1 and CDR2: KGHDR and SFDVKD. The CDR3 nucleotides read TGTGCCTGGAGTCCCACCCGGACAGGGAATCAGCCCCAGCATTTT. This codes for CAWSPTRTGNQPQHF.